The clone carrying this T cell receptor beta chain showed up just a few times. Its matching antigen is unknown. This sample was taken from a study of CD8 T cells in ankylosing spondylitis. Overall study findings and caveats: Prior work had noted some motif variants in reactive arthritis blood and synovial fluid. Clones tied to disease were said to be significantly enriched in matched ankylosing spondylitis synovial fluid. Among TCR beta sequences, a motif of eight highly homologous variants appeared characteristic of ankylosing spondylitis blood. Relatively rare in peripheral blood, disease-linked clones were also CD8+.

Germline CDR1 reads GTSNPN; CDR2 reads SVGIG (reference sequence). V was trimmed by 2 bases and J by 5 bases, leaving 11 bases between them. The CDR3 has 13 amino acids. Preparation of TCR beta libraries was done by quantitative 5'-RACE with molecular barcodes. TCRdb used MiXCR to reprocess the 5' RACE reads, holding one entry per CDR3 protein. There are around 540,000 distinct CDR3 sequences in the sample; 10% to 15% occur only once, and about 6.8% lies in the top ten. The rearrangement links TRBV30 to TRBJ2-3; no reliable D call. The sequenced material came from blood, either unsorted or a sorted T cell fraction (not recorded which). The receptor was isolated from a male donor with ankylosing spondylitis. The chain's CDR3 is CAWSFPLVDTQYF. In DNA form, the CDR3 reads TGTGCCTGGAGTTTCCCACTGGTAGATACGCAGTATTTT. Drawing the rest from reference TRBV30 and TRBJ2-3, the complete variable domain is SQTIHQWPATLVQPVGSPLSLECTVEGTSNPNLYWYRQAAGRGLQLLFYSVGIGQISSEVPQNLSASRPQDRQFILSSKKLLLSDSGFYLCAWSFPLVDTQYFGPGTRLTVL.